This is a list of T cell receptor beta chains from one sample in a study of blood T cell repertoires in COVID-19. The repertoire was sequenced with immunoSEQ multiplex PCR; TCRdb's copy has only in-frame clones and lacks some. This table has about 94,000 clones, approximately 80% appearing once. The sequenced material came from peripheral blood. Receptors originate from a human donor in a cohort sampled during active COVID-19. Each CDR3 is given with its conserved first and last residue. D genes are given only for firm matches. Size values are once, few and many counts, or a class for expanded clones, and some rows have none.

D gene	J gene	V gene	clone size	CDR3 DNA	CDR3 protein
TRBD2	TRBJ2-1	TRBV5-6	few	TGTGCCAGCTTTAGCGGGAGGGCCTGGAATGAGCAGTTCTTC	CASFSGRAWNEQFF
-	TRBJ1-1	TRBV11-2	-	TGTGCCAGCAGCTCCCAAGCGGGGGGGTTCACTGAAGCTTTCTTT	CASSSQAGGFTEAFF
TRBD1	TRBJ2-1	TRBV5-1	-	TGCGCCAGCAGCTTACAGGGGCCCTCCTACAATGAGCAGTTCTTC	CASSLQGPSYNEQFF
-	TRBJ2-7	TRBV5-1	once	TGCGCCAGCAGCTTAGGACCTCCGGAGGCCTACGAGCAGTACTTC	CASSLGPPEAYEQYF
-	TRBJ1-2	TRBV27	-	TGTGCCAGCAGTTTTCAGCGTTCCAATGGCTACACCTTC	CASSFQRSNGYTF
-	TRBJ1-3	TRBV27	-	TGTGCCAGCAGTTTATCCACTGGAAACACCATATATTTT	CASSLSTGNTIYF
-	TRBJ1-2	TRBV6-5	once	TGTGCCAGCTCGGGGGGGCTTCGATATGGCTACACCTTC	CASSGGLRYGYTF
TRBD2	TRBJ2-7	TRBV11-2	few	TGTGCCAGCACGGAGGGGACTAGCGCCTTCTCCCCCTACGAGCAGTACTTC	CASTEGTSAFSPYEQYF
TRBD2	TRBJ2-1	TRBV5-4	-	TGTGCCAGCAGCCTCCGACTAGCGGGAGGGAATGAGCAGTTCTTC	CASSLRLAGGNEQFF
-	TRBJ2-4	TRBV28	-	TGTGCCAGCAGTTTATTCCCGGGTACGGACATTCAGTACTTC	CASSLFPGTDIQYF
TRBD2	TRBJ2-7	TRBV5-1	-	TGCGCCAGCAGCTTCGGACTAGCGGAGATGCGGTACGAGCAGTACTTC	CASSFGLAEMRYEQYF
-	TRBJ2-7	TRBV28	-	TGTGCCAGCAGTTTAGGAGGGGGCGCAGGGTACTTC	CASSLGGGAGYF
-	TRBJ1-6	TRBV10-1	-	TGCGCCAGCAGTGAATTCAATAATTCACCCCTCCACTTT	CASSEFNNSPLHF
-	TRBJ2-3	TRBV5-1	-	TGCGCCAGCAGCTTTCCGGGAGCCGCAGATACGCAGTATTTT	CASSFPGAADTQYF
TRBD1	TRBJ2-7	TRBV3-1/TRBV3-2	-	TGTGCCAGCAGTCGCAACCCGACAGGGGCGTCCTACGAGCAGTACTTC	CASSRNPTGASYEQYF
-	TRBJ2-7	TRBV4-1	-	TGCGCCAGCAGCCAAGATCCAGGGCTTGAGCAGTACTTC	CASSQDPGLEQYF
-	TRBJ2-7	TRBV12-3/TRBV12-4	-	TGTGCCAGCAGACAGGGCCGAGGTGAGCAGTACTTC	CASRQGRGEQYF
-	TRBJ2-7	TRBV6-6	-	TGTGCCAGCAGTTATTATACGGGTCAGGGCTACGAGCAGTACTTC	CASSYYTGQGYEQYF
TRBD1	TRBJ2-7	TRBV20-1	-	TGCAGTGCTAGTGGGACAGGTGGGACATACGAGCAGTACTTC	CSASGTGGTYEQYF
-	TRBJ1-2	TRBV19	-	TGTGCCAGTAGTACCGGAGATTTTTATGGCTACACCTTC	CASSTGDFYGYTF
-	TRBJ1-5	TRBV5-6	once	TGTGCCAGCAGCTCCGTTAATAGCAATCAGCCCCAGCATTTT	CASSSVNSNQPQHF
-	TRBJ1-3	TRBV4-1	once	TGCGCCAGCAGCCAAGATCCGACGGGAGCGGGAAACACCATATATTTT	CASSQDPTGAGNTIYF
-	TRBJ1-4	TRBV19	-	TGTGCCAGTAGTACTACGGACTGGCTAGGGAGAGCGCTGTTTTTT	CASSTTDWLGRALFF
-	TRBJ2-7	TRBV27	-	TGTGCCAGCAGTTTAGGCAGGGACTACGAGCAGTACTTC	CASSLGRDYEQYF
TRBD1	TRBJ2-7	TRBV19	-	TGTGCCAGTAGTCGGGACAGCTCCTACGAGCAGTACTTC	CASSRDSSYEQYF
TRBD1	TRBJ1-4	TRBV6-1	-	TGTGCCAGCAGTGACCGGGACAGTAATGAAAAACTGTTTTTT	CASSDRDSNEKLFF
-	TRBJ1-1	TRBV19	-	TGTGCCAGTAGTAGGACAGTGCGGAACACTGAAGCTTTCTTT	CASSRTVRNTEAFF
-	TRBJ1-5	TRBV7-2	-	TGTGCCAGCAGCCTCGGACGGGGATTCAATCAGCCCCAGCATTTT	CASSLGRGFNQPQHF
-	TRBJ2-1	TRBV18	-	TGTGCCAGCTCAGGCGGGGAGGCCTACAATGAGCAGTTCTTC	CASSGGEAYNEQFF
-	TRBJ2-7	TRBV7-2	-	TGTGCCAGCAGCCCAGCGGTCGAGCAGTACTTC	CASSPAVEQYF
TRBD2	TRBJ2-7	TRBV2	-	TGTGCCATGATGAGGGGGACTAGCGGCTACGAGCAGTACTTC	CAMMRGTSGYEQYF
TRBD1	TRBJ2-7	TRBV15	once	TGTGCCACCAGCAGGGGACAGGTAACCTACGAGCAGTACTTC	CATSRGQVTYEQYF
-	TRBJ2-7	TRBV29-1	-	TGCAGCGTTGTGAGTGACAGGATATACGAGCAGTACTTC	CSVVSDRIYEQYF
-	TRBJ1-6	TRBV6-1	once	TGTGCCAGCAGTGAAACGCAGGGATGGAATTCACCCCTCCACTTT	CASSETQGWNSPLHF
TRBD2	TRBJ2-7	TRBV5-1	-	TGCGCCAGCAGCTTACCCAGCGGGAGGTCTACCTACGAGCAGTACTTC	CASSLPSGRSTYEQYF
-	TRBJ2-5	TRBV12-3/TRBV12-4	once	TGTGCCAGCAGTGTGACAGGCCAAGAGACCCAGTACTTC	CASSVTGQETQYF
-	TRBJ2-6	TRBV6-5	-	TGTGCCAGCACCGTTCCCTGGGCCAACGTCCTGACTTTC	CASTVPWANVLTF
-	TRBJ1-3	TRBV2	few	TGTGCCAGCAGTGCGGGCAGGGGCGGAAACACCATATATTTT	CASSAGRGGNTIYF
TRBD1	TRBJ1-5	TRBV5-6	few	TGTGCCAGCAGCACCACCCGGGACAGCTATAATCAGCCCCAGCATTTT	CASSTTRDSYNQPQHF
-	TRBJ2-7	TRBV6-5	once	TGTGCCAGCAGTTACTCCGGGGGGCGAGGGTCCTACGAGCAGTACTTC	CASSYSGGRGSYEQYF
TRBD2	TRBJ2-2	TRBV7-6	-	TGTGCCAGCAGCTTATTTGTCCTAGCGGGAACGAACACCGGGGAGCTGTTTTTT	CASSLFVLAGTNTGELFF
-	TRBJ1-2	TRBV5-6	once	TGTGCCAGCAGCTTTGGCGAGGTCCGGAAAACGAACTATGGCTACACCTTC	CASSFGEVRKTNYGYTF
TRBD2	TRBJ2-2	TRBV7-2	-	TGTGCCAGCAGCTTAGTGGCGGGAGGGGCCGGGGAGCTGTTTTTT	CASSLVAGGAGELFF
-	TRBJ1-1	TRBV30	-	TGTGCCTGGACCTGGACACCGAACACTGAAGCTTTCTTT	CAWTWTPNTEAFF
TRBD1	TRBJ1-4	TRBV28	once	TGTGCCAGCAGTACCCAGGGACAGGGGCTCGAAAAACTGTTTTTT	CASSTQGQGLEKLFF
TRBD1	TRBJ1-5	TRBV9	-	TGTGCCAGCAGCCCCGGCGGGACAGCGGGCAATCAGCCCCAGCATTTT	CASSPGGTAGNQPQHF
-	TRBJ2-2	TRBV11-1	-	TGTGCCAGCAGCTTATCAGGGTATGGAACCGGGGAGCTGTTTTTT	CASSLSGYGTGELFF
TRBD1	TRBJ1-2	TRBV3-1/TRBV3-2	-	TGTGCCAGCAGCCAAGGGACAGGCTATGGCTACACCTTC	CASSQGTGYGYTF
TRBD2	TRBJ2-7	TRBV28	-	TGTGCCAGCAGTTCGACTAGCGGGGGATACGAGCAGTACTTC	CASSSTSGGYEQYF
TRBD2	TRBJ2-7	TRBV6-1	once	TGTGCCAGCAGTGACCGACTAGCGGGAGGGCACGAGCAGTACTTC	CASSDRLAGGHEQYF
-	TRBJ2-7	TRBV21-1	-	TGTGCCAGCAGCAGGGGGCTAGCGGGAGAGTGGGACGAGCAGTACTTC	CASSRGLAGEWDEQYF